This T cell receptor (beta chain) was profiled in a study of blood T cell repertoires in COVID-19. The overall study: PBMCs, B-cell-depleted T cells, or T cells provided the cDNA or gDNA that made up the material.

Recruits, aged about 18 to 95 years, lived in 24 US areas. Researchers sorted participants into cohorts using their self-reported clinical history. Original processing methods: By means of reference gene primer amplification, nucleated cell counts were estimated. TCRdb keeps only in-frame clones here, not all; method: immunoSEQ multiplex PCR. V and J calls and clone size are copied from that table; D and trimming were computed from the DNA. The table lists approximately 280,000 clones, approximately 86% of them singletons. With 5 bases clipped from V and 15 bases from J, the junction kept 8 bases outside the gene matches. The CDR3 has 12 residues. Looked up from germline, CDR1 is SGHAT and CDR2 is FQNNGV.

This receptor was obtained from a woman aged 18-35 years who had recovered from COVID-19. Sequenced input: PBMCs or T cells enriched from blood (not recorded which). The rearrangement uses TRBV11-2 and TRBJ2-1; TRBD2 matches at 9 bases. The CDR3 nucleotides read TGTGCCAGCAGCACCAGCGGGGGGACCGTGTTCTTC. Its translation: CASSTSGGTVFF.